This note documents a single T cell receptor (beta chain) sequence. Its antigen is not known. The sample originates from a study of T cell responses to AZD1222 COVID-19 vaccine. General study points: Donors in the cohort were predominantly white British and more often female, and clonal diversity was possibly underestimated. Targets within unmutated variant regions were reportedly found for nearly half of spike-specific TCRs. The repertoires were collected only after the peak T cell response. The study identified only five or six AZD1222 recipients as seropositive at baseline.

Some clones are missing from TCRdb's copy, which holds only in-frame ones; the method was immunoSEQ multiplex PCR. The table lists over 150,000 clones, about 93% of them singletons. The CDR3 loop spans 16 amino acids. Per germline, CDR1 SGDLS and CDR2 YYNGEE. The V gene end was trimmed by 6 bases and the J gene end by 4 bases; junction bases not matched to a gene: 11. The specimen comprised peripheral blood, sampled 28 days after the second dose of the MenACWY control vaccine. The receptor was derived from an adult who received the MenACWY meningococcal vaccine as a control. The rearrangement uses TRBV9 and TRBJ2-1; 9 bases map to TRBD2. The CDR3 bases are TGTGCCAGCACCGTTGAGGGGCGGGGGGGTTACAATGAGCAGTTCTTC. Translating gives CASTVEGRGGYNEQFF.